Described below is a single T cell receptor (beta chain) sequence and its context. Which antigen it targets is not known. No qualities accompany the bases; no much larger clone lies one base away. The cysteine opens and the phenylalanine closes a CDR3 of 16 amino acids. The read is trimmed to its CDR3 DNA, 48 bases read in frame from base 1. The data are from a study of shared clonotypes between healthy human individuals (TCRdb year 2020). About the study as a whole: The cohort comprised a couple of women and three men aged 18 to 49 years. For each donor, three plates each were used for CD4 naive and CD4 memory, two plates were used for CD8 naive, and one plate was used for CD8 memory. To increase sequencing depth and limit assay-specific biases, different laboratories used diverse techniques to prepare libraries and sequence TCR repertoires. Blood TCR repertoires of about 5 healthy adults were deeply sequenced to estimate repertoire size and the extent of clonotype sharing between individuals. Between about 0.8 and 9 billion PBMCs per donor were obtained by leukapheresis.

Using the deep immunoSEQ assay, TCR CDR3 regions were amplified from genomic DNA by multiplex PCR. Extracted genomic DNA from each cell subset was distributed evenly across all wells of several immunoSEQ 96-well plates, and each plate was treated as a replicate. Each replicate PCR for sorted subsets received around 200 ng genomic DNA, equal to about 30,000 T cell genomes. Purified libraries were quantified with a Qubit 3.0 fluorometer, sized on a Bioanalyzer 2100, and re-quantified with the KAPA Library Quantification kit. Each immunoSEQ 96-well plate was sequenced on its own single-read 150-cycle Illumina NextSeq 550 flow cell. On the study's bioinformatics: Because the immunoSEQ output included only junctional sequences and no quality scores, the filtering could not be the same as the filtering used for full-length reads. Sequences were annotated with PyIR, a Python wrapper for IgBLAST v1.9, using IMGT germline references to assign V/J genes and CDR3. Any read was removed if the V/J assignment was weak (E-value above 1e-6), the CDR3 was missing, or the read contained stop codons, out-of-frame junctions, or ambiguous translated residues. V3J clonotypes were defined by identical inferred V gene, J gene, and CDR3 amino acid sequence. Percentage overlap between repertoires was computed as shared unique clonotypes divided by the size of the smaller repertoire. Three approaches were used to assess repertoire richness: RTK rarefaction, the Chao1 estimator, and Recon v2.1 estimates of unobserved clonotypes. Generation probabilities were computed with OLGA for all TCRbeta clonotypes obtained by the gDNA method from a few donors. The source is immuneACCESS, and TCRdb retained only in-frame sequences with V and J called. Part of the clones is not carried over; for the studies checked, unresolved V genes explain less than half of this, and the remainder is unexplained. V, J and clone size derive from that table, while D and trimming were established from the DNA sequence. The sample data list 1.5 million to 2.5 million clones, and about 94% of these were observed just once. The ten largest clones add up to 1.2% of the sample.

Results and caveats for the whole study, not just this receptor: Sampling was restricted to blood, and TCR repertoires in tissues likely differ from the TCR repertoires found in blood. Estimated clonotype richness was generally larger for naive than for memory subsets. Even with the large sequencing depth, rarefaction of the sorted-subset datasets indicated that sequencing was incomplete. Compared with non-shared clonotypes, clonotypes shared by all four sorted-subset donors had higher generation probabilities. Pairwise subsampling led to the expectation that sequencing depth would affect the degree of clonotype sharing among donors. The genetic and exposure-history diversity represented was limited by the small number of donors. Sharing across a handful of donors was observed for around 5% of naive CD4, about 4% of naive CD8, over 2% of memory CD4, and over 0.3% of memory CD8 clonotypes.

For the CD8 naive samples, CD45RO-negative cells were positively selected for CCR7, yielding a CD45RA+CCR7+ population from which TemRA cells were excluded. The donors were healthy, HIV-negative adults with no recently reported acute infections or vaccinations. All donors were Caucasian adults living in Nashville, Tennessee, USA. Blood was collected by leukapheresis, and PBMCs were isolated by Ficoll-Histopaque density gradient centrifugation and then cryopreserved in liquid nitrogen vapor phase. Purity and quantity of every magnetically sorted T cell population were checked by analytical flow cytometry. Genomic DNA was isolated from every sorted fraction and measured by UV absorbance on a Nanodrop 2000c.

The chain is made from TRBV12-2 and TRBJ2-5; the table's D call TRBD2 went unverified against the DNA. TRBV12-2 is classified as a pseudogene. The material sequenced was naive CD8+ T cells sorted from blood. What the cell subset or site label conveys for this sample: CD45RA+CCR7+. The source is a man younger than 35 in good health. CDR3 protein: CASRLRHEAEGETQYF. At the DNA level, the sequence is TGTGCAAGTCGCTTACGGCACGAGGCGGAAGGAGAGACCCAGTACTTC.